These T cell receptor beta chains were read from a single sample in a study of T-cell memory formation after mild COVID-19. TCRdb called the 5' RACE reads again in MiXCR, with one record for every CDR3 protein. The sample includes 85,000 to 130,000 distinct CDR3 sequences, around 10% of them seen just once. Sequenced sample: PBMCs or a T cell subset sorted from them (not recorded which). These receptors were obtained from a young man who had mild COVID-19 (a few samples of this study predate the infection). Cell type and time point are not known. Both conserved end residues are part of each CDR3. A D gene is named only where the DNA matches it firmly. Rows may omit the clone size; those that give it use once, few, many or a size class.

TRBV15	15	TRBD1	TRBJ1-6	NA	CATSPHRGHNSPLHF	TGTGCCACCAGCCCCCACAGGGGACATAATTCACCCCTCCACTTT
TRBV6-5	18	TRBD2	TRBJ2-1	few	CASSYVWKRGNKYNEQFF	TGTGCCAGCAGTTACGTCTGGAAGCGGGGAAATAAGTACAATGAGCAGTTCTTC
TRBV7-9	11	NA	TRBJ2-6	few	CASFGANVLTF	TGTGCCAGCTTCGGGGCCAACGTCCTGACTTTC
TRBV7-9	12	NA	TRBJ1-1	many	CASSSGGTEAFF	TGTGCCAGCAGCTCGGGTGGTACTGAAGCTTTCTTT
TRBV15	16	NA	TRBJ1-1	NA	CATSSLFGTPNTEAFF	TGTGCCACCAGCAGCTTATTCGGGACACCTAACACTGAAGCTTTCTTT
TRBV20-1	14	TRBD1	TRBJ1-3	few	CSAPRQGGGNTIYF	TGCAGTGCTCCGCGACAGGGTGGTGGAAACACCATATATTTT
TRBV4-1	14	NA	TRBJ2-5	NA	CASSQETAIQTQYF	TGCGCCAGCAGCCAAGAAACCGCCATCCAGACCCAGTACTTC
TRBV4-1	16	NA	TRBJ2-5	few	CASSQEWQAYQETQYF	TGCGCCAGCAGCCAAGAGTGGCAGGCCTACCAAGAGACCCAGTACTTC
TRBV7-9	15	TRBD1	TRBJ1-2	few	CASSWGTGTSYGYTF	TGTGCCAGCAGCTGGGGGACAGGGACAAGCTATGGCTACACCTTC
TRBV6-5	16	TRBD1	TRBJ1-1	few	CASRVQGDGMNTEAFF	TGTGCCAGCAGGGTACAGGGGGATGGGATGAACACTGAAGCTTTCTTT
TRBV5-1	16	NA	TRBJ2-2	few	CASSLRSSYGTGELFF	TGCGCCAGCAGCTTAAGGTCTAGCTATGGCACCGGGGAGCTGTTTTTT
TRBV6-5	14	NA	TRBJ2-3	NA	CASSNALNTDTQYF	TGTGCCAGCAGTAACGCCCTCAACACAGATACGCAGTATTTT
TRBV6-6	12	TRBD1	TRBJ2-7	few	CARRKDRYEQYF	TGTGCCAGAAGGAAGGACAGGTACGAGCAGTACTTC
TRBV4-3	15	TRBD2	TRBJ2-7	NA	CASSPGRGGDSEQYF	TGCGCCAGCAGCCCCGGTCGTGGGGGGGACTCCGAGCAGTACTTC
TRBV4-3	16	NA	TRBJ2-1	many	CASSPSRGKGHNEQFF	TGCGCCAGCAGCCCCTCACGGGGAAAGGGGCACAATGAGCAGTTCTTC
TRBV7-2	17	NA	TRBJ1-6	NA	CASSLEPRVTYNSPLHF	TGTGCCAGCAGCTTAGAACCCAGGGTGACCTATAATTCACCCCTCCACTTT
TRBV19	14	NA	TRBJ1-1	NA	CASKQGPVNTEAFF	TGTGCCAGTAAGCAGGGGCCCGTGAACACTGAAGCTTTCTTT
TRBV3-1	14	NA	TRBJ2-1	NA	CASSQDGGLNEQFF	TGTGCCAGCAGCCAAGATGGGGGCTTGAATGAGCAGTTCTTC
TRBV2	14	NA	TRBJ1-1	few	CASSEDRVNTEAFF	TGTGCCAGCAGTGAAGACAGAGTTAACACTGAAGCTTTCTTT
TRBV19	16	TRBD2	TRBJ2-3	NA	CASSILSSGSTDTQYF	TGTGCCAGTAGTATACTCTCTAGCGGGAGCACAGATACGCAGTATTTT
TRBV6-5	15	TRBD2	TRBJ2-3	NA	CASSRSGGTTDTQYF	TGTGCCAGCAGTAGAAGCGGGGGGACCACAGATACGCAGTATTTT
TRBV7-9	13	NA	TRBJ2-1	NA	CASSLVSGPEQFF	TGTGCCAGCAGCTTAGTATCGGGCCCAGAGCAGTTCTTC
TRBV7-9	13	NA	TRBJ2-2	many	CASVGIDTGELFF	TGTGCCAGCGTGGGAATCGACACCGGGGAGCTGTTTTTT
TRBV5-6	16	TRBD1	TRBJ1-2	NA	CASSYPFGDRDYGYTF	TGTGCCAGCAGCTACCCCTTTGGGGACAGGGACTATGGCTACACCTTC
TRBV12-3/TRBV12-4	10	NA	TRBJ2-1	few	CATTANEQFF	TGTGCCACTACGGCCAATGAGCAGTTCTTC
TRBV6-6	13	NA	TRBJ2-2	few	CASSYSAAGELFF	TGTGCCAGCAGTTACTCGGCGGCCGGGGAGCTGTTTTTT
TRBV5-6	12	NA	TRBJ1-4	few	CASSFVSRKLFF	TGTGCCAGCAGCTTTGTTTCTCGGAAACTGTTTTTT
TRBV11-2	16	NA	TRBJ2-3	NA	CASSFPLGSASDTQYF	TGTGCCAGCAGCTTTCCATTAGGGTCCGCTTCAGATACGCAGTATTTT
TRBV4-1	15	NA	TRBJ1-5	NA	CASSQDRTGYQPQHF	TGCGCCAGCAGCCAAGATCGCACAGGGTATCAGCCCCAGCATTTT
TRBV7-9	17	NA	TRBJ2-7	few	CASSHEWGGDPSYEQYF	TGTGCCAGCAGCCATGAGTGGGGCGGGGACCCATCCTACGAGCAGTACTTC
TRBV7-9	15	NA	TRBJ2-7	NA	CASSLGQGVWDEQYF	TGTGCCAGCAGCTTAGGTCAAGGGGTATGGGACGAGCAGTACTTC
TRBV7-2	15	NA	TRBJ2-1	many	CASSLEGLPSDEQFF	TGTGCCAGCAGCTTAGAGGGACTCCCCAGCGATGAGCAGTTCTTC
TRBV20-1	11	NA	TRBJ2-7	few	CSASLSNEQYF	TGCAGTGCTAGTTTGAGCAACGAGCAGTACTTC
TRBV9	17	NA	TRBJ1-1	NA	CASSVVARTRATNEAFF	TGTGCCAGCAGCGTAGTGGCCAGGACCAGGGCCACCAATGAAGCTTTCTTT
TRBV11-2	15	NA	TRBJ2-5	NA	CASSLVLGVRETQYF	TGTGCCAGCAGCTTGGTCCTGGGGGTGCGGGAGACCCAGTACTTC
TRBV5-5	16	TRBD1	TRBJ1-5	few	CASSPRGQGWNQPQHF	TGTGCCAGCAGCCCCCGAGGACAGGGTTGGAATCAGCCCCAGCATTTT
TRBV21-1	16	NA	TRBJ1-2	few	CASSFRGWVGVYGYTF	TGTGCCAGCAGCTTCAGAGGGTGGGTCGGGGTCTATGGCTACACCTTC
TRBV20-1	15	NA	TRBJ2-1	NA	CSARDLFEGNNEQFF	TGCAGTGCTAGAGATCTGTTTGAGGGGAACAATGAGCAGTTCTTC
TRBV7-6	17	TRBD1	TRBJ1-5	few	CASSSGRGQAFNQPQHF	TGTGCCAGCAGCTCGGGACGGGGACAGGCATTCAATCAGCCCCAGCATTTT
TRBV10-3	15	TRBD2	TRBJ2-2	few	CAIRLAGDRTGELFF	TGTGCCATCAGGCTAGCGGGGGACAGGACCGGGGAGCTGTTTTTT
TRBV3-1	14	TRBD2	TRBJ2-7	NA	CASSLGLAGDEQYF	TGTGCCAGCAGCCTAGGACTAGCGGGGGACGAGCAGTACTTC
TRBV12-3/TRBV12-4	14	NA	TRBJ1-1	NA	CASSPLLSSTEAFF	TGTGCCAGCAGTCCTCTCTTGAGCAGCACTGAAGCTTTCTTT
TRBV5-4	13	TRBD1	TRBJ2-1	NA	CASSPGQLNEQVF	TGTGCCAGCAGCCCGGGACAGCTCAATGAGCAGGTCTTC
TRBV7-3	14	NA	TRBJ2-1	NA	CASSPIPRDNEQFF	TGTGCCAGCAGCCCAATCCCCCGTGACAATGAGCAGTTCTTC
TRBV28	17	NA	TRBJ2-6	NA	CASSLAGLASGANVLTF	TGTGCCAGCAGTTTAGCGGGGTTAGCGTCCGGGGCCAACGTCCTGACTTTC
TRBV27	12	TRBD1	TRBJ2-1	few	CAATDRRDEQFF	TGTGCCGCAACGGACAGGCGGGATGAGCAGTTCTTC
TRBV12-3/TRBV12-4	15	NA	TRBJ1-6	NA	CASSLGPGVYSPLHF	TGTGCCAGCAGTTTGGGCCCAGGGGTGTATTCACCCCTCCACTTT
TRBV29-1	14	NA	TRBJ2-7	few	CSVVTAGTPYEQYF	TGCAGCGTTGTGACGGCAGGGACCCCCTACGAGCAGTACTTC
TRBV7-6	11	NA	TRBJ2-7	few	CASSSGEEQYF	TGTGCCAGCAGCTCAGGGGAAGAGCAGTACTTC
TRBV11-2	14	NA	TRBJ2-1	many	CASSFSGMGNEQFF	TGTGCCAGCAGCTTCTCCGGGATGGGTAATGAGCAGTTCTTC
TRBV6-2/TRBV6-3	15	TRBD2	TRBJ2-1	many	CASTLSGGAYNEQFF	TGTGCCAGCACCCTAAGCGGGGGGGCCTACAATGAGCAGTTCTTC
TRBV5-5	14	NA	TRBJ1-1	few	CASSLGWGDSEAFF	TGTGCCAGCAGCTTGGGTTGGGGTGACTCCGAAGCTTTCTTT
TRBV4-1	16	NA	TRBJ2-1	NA	CASSQVVAGPGNEQFF	TGCGCCAGCAGCCAAGTAGTGGCGGGGCCTGGAAATGAGCAGTTCTTC
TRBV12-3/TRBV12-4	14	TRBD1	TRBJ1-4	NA	CASSSDRVDEKLFF	TGTGCCAGCAGTTCTGACAGGGTCGATGAAAAACTGTTTTTT
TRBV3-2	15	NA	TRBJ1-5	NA	CASSQSRYSNQPQHF	TGTGCCAGCAGCCAAAGCAGGTATAGCAATCAGCCCCAGCATTTT
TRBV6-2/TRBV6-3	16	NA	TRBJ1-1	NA	CASSYYTRRVNTEAFF	TGTGCCAGCAGTTACTACACCCGACGGGTGAACACTGAAGCTTTCTTT
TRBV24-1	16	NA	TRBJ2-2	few	CATSYGETVSTGELFF	TGTGCCACCAGCTACGGCGAGACAGTCAGCACCGGGGAGCTGTTTTTT
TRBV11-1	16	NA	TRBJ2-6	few	CASSLRSSRGANVLTF	TGTGCCAGCAGCCTCAGGTCCTCCCGGGGGGCCAACGTCCTGACTTTC
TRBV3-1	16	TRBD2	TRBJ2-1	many	CASSQGTSGAYNEQFF	TGTGCCAGCAGCCAAGGCACTAGCGGGGCGTACAATGAGCAGTTCTTC